The clone carrying this TCR beta chain was counted a few times. Its antigen is not known. The authors obtained over 95% purity in all sorted populations. This sample stems from a study of beta chain features in type 1 diabetes. For the study at large: There was similarity between patients and healthy donors in age, gender and cell yields. Examined across all samples were about 99,000,000 sorted cells. Study results and caveats: Compared to healthy donors, patients appeared to have naive, central memory and Treg TCRB repertoires that were more alike. For Type 1 diabetes patients, all four CD4+ subsets carried TCRB CDR3s that were moderately but significantly shorter.

The germline V gene encodes CDR1 SQVTM and CDR2 ANQGSEA. The CDR3 length is 12 residues. Germline trimming cut 6 bases from V and 4 bases from J; bases unmatched to any gene: 2. Expressed TCRB transcripts got sequenced, as all isolated RNA was reverse transcribed. Produced via immunoSEQ multiplex PCR; TCRdb's table is partial and in-frame only. The data show 200,000 to 300,000 clones, approximately 11% seen once. The chain couples TRBV29-1 to TRBJ1-4, with 7 bases matching TRBD1. This sequence originates from a man aged 30-40 years with type 1 diabetes. Sequencing was carried out using naive CD4+ T cells from blood. The CDR3 loop is CSVGDSNEKLFF. CDR3 DNA: TGCAGCGTGGGGGACAGTAATGAAAAACTGTTTTTT.